Below, 2 T cell receptor beta chains from the same sample are listed, as sequenced in a study of technical replicates of blood from a handful of donors (TCRdb year 2017). The library was generated by the immunoSEQ multiplex PCR assay. The clones in this table, taken by TCRdb from immuneACCESS, are in-frame only. Not every clone is retained; where verified, under half of the shortfall comes from an unresolved V gene, and the cause of the rest is unknown. The sample table shows some 83,000 clones, and just over 90% are seen once. The ten largest make up about 0.26% of the sample. The specimen was T cells isolated from PBMCs. The receptor set was obtained from a human donor in good health.

V and J are TRBV25-1 and TRBJ1-1; TRBD1 agrees at 8 bases. J was trimmed by 1 base and V by 2 bases; bases with no gene match: 0. Per the germline V gene, CDR1 is MGHDK and CDR2 is SYGVNS. CDR3 length: 14 amino acids. The CDR3 DNA reads TGTGCCAGCAGTGAAGGACAGGGGAACACTGAAGCTTTCTTT. Its protein is CASSEGQGNTEAFF.

This clone appeared a few times. This chain connects TRBV7-9 to TRBJ2-5; 7 nucleotides agree with TRBD1. From germline, CDR1 is SEHNR and CDR2 FQNEAQ (reference sequence). Germline trimming cut 6 bases from V and 4 bases from J; bases unmatched to any gene: 5. The CDR3 covers 13 residues. The chain's CDR3 is CASSSTGSETQYF. The CDR3 DNA sequence: TGTGCCAGCAGTTCGACAGGGTCAGAGACCCAGTACTTC.